This T cell receptor beta chain was retrieved from a study of identical twins. Study outcomes and limitations: Shared out-of-frame alpha sequences (those common to twins) showed excess low generation probability. There were fewer insertions in abundant cord blood beta clonotypes, but memory repertoires showed no such pattern.

Each CDR3 protein is one row after TCRdb ran MiXCR on the 5' RACE reads. The table lists 600,000 to 850,000 distinct CDR3 sequences, around a sixth of them singletons. This CDR3 comprises 13 residues. J lost 7 bases, V lost 5 bases, and 7 bases had no gene match. Turning to this clonotype: Its antigen is still unknown.

The sample was also linked to a second study, of T cells expressing NK-cell markers. That investigation notes: The CD3+CD56-NKG2C+ fraction was also led by these clonotypes in a handful of donors.

This sequence joins TRBV12-3 or TRBV12-4 and TRBJ1-2, with 7 bases aligning to TRBD1. The sequence derives from a woman in her late teens or twenties in good health. Sequenced: PBMCs. DNA of the CDR3: TGTGCCAGCAGTGGTGGGACAGTTGGTGGCTACACCTTC. It codes for CASSGGTVGGYTF.